Reported below is one T cell receptor beta chain. Repertoires were generated with immunoSEQ multiplex PCR, while TCRdb's copy carries only in-frame clones and drops some. Of around 75,000 clones listed, 85% to 95% were seen once; the top ten hold 5.8%. This record belongs to a study of control samples from healthy donors and cancer patients. The germline V and J ends were trimmed by 5 bases and 0 bases, with 14 bases remaining between them. There are 15 residues in the CDR3. The germline CDR1 and CDR2 sequences are LNHDA and SQIVND (reference sequence). This clonotype originated in a woman between 55 and 75 years old in good health. Input material: blood. The chain combines TRBV19 with TRBJ2-7, with D possibly matching TRBD2 (5 bases). CDR3 loop: CASSPGYTSSYEQYF. CDR3 DNA: TGTGCCAGTAGTCCGGGGTACACTAGCTCCTACGAGCAGTACTTC.